This passage covers 22 T cell receptor beta chains from one sample sequenced in a study of T cells in tumors after PD-1 blockade (dated by TCRdb to the late 2010s). This sample's time point label indicates: after anti-PD-1 therapy. Library preparation used the immunoSEQ multiplex PCR assay. TCRdb took this table from immuneACCESS and kept in-frame rearrangements with V and J called. Such tables lack part of the clones; where checked against another copy, unresolved V genes explain under half of the gap, and the rest is unexplained. The sample records tens of thousands of clones, 73% of which are singletons. The ten biggest clones cover around 40% of the sample. Source: PBMCs, taken after anti-PD-1 treatment. All receptors derive from a human donor with basal cell carcinoma.

The J gene is TRBJ2-1, the V gene TRBV5-4; tentatively, D is TRBD1 (7 bases). V was pared by 1 base and J by 7 bases, with 9 bases between. The CDR3 has 13 amino acids. Germline assignment: CDR1 SGHNT and CDR2 YYREEE (reference sequence). The CDR3 bases are TGTGCCAGCAGCTTGTCAGGGGGGAATGAGCAGTTCTTC. This codes for CASSLSGGNEQFF. Drawing the rest from reference TRBV5-4 and TRBJ2-1, the complete variable domain is ETGVTQSPTHLIKTRGQQVTLRCSSQSGHNTVSWYQQALGQGPQFIFQYYREEENGRGNFPPRFSGLQFPNYSSELNVNALELDDSALYLCASSLSGGNEQFFGPGTRLTVL.

This clone is judged medium-sized. The chain recombines TRBV18 with TRBJ1-2; D is perhaps TRBD1 (5 bases). Trimming took 3 bases from V and 2 from J, leaving 13 bases between them. Germline CDR1 KGHSH, CDR2 LQKENI. The length of the CDR3 is 15 residues. The CDR3 DNA follows: TGTGCCAGCTCACCCAAAAGGTCAGGGAACTATGGCTACACCTTC. This translates into CASSPKRSGNYGYTF.

This clone was found a few times. The V call is TRBV10-3, the J call TRBJ2-3; maybe TRBD2 (5 bases). The germline gives CDR1 ENHRY, CDR2 SYGVKD. This CDR3 contains 15 residues. V shed 0 bases and J shed 6 bases, with 13 bases lying between them. The CDR3 is CAISESVLEGDTQYF. CDR3 DNA sequence: TGTGCCATCAGTGAGTCGGTCCTAGAGGGCGATACGCAGTATTTT.

The chain links TRBV11-3 to TRBJ1-5; 10 bases are shared with TRBD1. This CDR3 is 17 amino acids long. Germline CDR1 SGHNT, CDR2 YENEEA. After removal of 3 bases from V and 2 bases from J, the junction contained 7 bases not matched to a gene. CDR3 sequence (DNA): TGTGCCAGCAGCTTCCTTGACAGGGGGCACGGCAATCAGCCCCAGCATTTT. This translates into CASSFLDRGHGNQPQHF.

This rearrangement joins TRBV5-1 to TRBJ1-1; possible D gene TRBD1, 6 bases. The CDR3 is 18 amino acids. The germline gives CDR1 SGHRS, CDR2 YFSETQ. V was cut by 0 bases and J by 2 bases, with 20 bases left in between. This CDR3 is CASSLGAGHAALNTEAFF. For the CDR3, the DNA is TGCGCCAGCAGCTTGGGAGCGGGACACGCAGCCCTTAACACTGAAGCTTTCTTT.

This clone occurred once. This sequence joins TRBV4-1 and TRBJ1-6; TRBD1 matches 7 bases. J gave up 8 bases and V 3 bases, and 13 bases lay outside the gene matches. Germline CDR1 is MGHRA and CDR2 is YSYEKL. CDR3 length: 17 amino acids. The CDR3 region has the DNA TGCGCCAGCAGCCAGTCGACCGATACAGGGGTCGATTCACCCCTCCACTTT. Translated: CASSQSTDTGVDSPLHF.

The CDR3: CASSISNQPQHF. The DNA of the CDR3 is TGTGCCAGTAGTATTAGCAATCAGCCCCAGCATTTT. This rearrangement joins TRBV19 to TRBJ1-5; D is unclear. The ends were cut back, 3 bases at V and 0 bases at J, with 0 bases in the middle. The CDR3 spans 12 residues. Germline assignment: CDR1 LNHDA and CDR2 SQIVND (reference sequence).

The rearrangement links TRBV7-2 to TRBJ2-2; perhaps TRBD2 as D (6 bases). V dropped 4 bases and J dropped 7 bases, with 13 bases sitting between them. In germline, CDR1 is SGHTA, CDR2 FQGNSA. This CDR3 contains 14 residues. The CDR3 DNA follows: TGTGCCAGCAGCTCAGTGGGAGGTGGCGGGGAGCTGTTTTTT. This encodes CASSSVGGGGELFF.

This clone was counted a few times. The J gene is TRBJ2-5, the V gene TRBV24-1, with 8 positions matching TRBD1. The ends lost 3 bases at V and 2 bases at J; junction bases unmatched: 13. The CDR3 has 18 residues. The germline gives CDR1 KGHDR, CDR2 SFDVKD. CDR3 residues: CATSDAPGQGIPQETQYF. DNA for the CDR3: TGTGCCACCAGTGATGCCCCCGGACAGGGAATACCTCAAGAGACCCAGTACTTC.

The chain employs TRBV27 and TRBJ2-1, with TRBD1 identical over 7 bases. The germline V gene encodes CDR1 MNHEY and CDR2 SMNVEV (reference sequence). CDR3 length: 15 amino acids. The junction had 10 bases not matched to a gene; V was cut back by 6 bases and J by 5 bases. The CDR3 reads CASSVREGADNEQFF. The CDR3 coding sequence is TGTGCCAGCAGCGTCCGCGAGGGGGCGGACAATGAGCAGTTCTTC.

CDR3 loop: CASSLVGRGSGANVLTF. The CDR3 DNA is TGTGCCAGCAGTTTAGTGGGACGGGGCTCTGGGGCCAACGTCCTGACTTTC. This sequence joins TRBV27 and TRBJ2-6, with D possibly called TRBD1 or TRBD2 (5 bases each). The V end lost 2 bases, the J end lost 0 bases, and 11 bases lay between the germline ends. This CDR3 spans 17 amino acids. From germline, CDR1 is MNHEY and CDR2 SMNVEV (reference sequence). Complete variable domain (other parts from reference TRBV27 and TRBJ2-6): EAQVTQNPRYLITVTGKKLTVTCSQNMNHEYMSWYRQDPGLGLRQIYYSMNVEVTDKGDVPEGYKVSRKEKRNFPLILESPSPNQTSLYFCASSLVGRGSGANVLTFGAGSRLTVL.

This clone has just one count. J is TRBJ2-5 and V is TRBV11-3, with D unresolved. Germline CDR1 SGHNT, CDR2 YENEEA. The ends were cut back, 5 bases at V and 7 bases at J, with 11 bases in the middle. The CDR3 covers 12 residues. The CDR3 nucleotides read TGTGCCAGCAGCCCGCTGTGGGGGACCCAGTACTTC. Its protein product is CASSPLWGTQYF.

The V call is TRBV4-1, the J call TRBJ2-3, with D perhaps given as TRBD1 or TRBD2 (6 bases each). V lost 1 base, J lost 0 bases, and 14 bases lay in between. The V gene's germline CDR1 is MGHRA and CDR2 YSYEKL. The CDR3 has 17 amino acids. The CDR3 is CASSQVRTGASTDTQYF. The CDR3 nucleotides read TGCGCCAGCAGCCAAGTTAGGACGGGGGCTAGCACAGATACGCAGTATTTT.

The chain is built from TRBV2 and TRBJ1-3, with D unresolved. Germline V lookup: CDR1 SNHLY, CDR2 FYNNEI. The CDR3 runs 13 residues. Trimming pared 4 bases from V and 3 bases from J, leaving 7 bases between. The CDR3 region is CASSGGLGNTIYF. In nucleotides, the CDR3 is TGTGCCAGCAGTGGAGGTCTTGGAAACACCATATATTTT.

The rearrangement links TRBV19 to TRBJ2-3; 7 bases line up with TRBD1. The germline CDR1 and CDR2 sequences are LNHDA and SQIVND (reference sequence). The CDR3 sequence is 14 residues long. The ends lost 5 bases at V and 3 bases at J; junction bases unmatched: 5. For the CDR3, the DNA is TGTGCCAGTAGTGAGGACAGGTGGACAGATACGCAGTATTTT. As protein: CASSEDRWTDTQYF.

J is TRBJ2-3 and V is TRBV10-3; 7 nucleotides match TRBD2. This CDR3 contains 14 residues. Germline CDR1 ENHRY, CDR2 SYGVKD. V shed 4 bases, J shed 3 bases, and the junction held 4 bases outside the gene matches. The chain's CDR3 is CAISGGSITDTQYF. The CDR3 DNA reads TGTGCCATCAGTGGCGGGAGTATTACAGATACGCAGTATTTT.

V gene TRBV18 combines with J gene TRBJ2-6; D unclear. CDR1 is KGHSH and CDR2 is LQKENI in the germline V gene. The length of the CDR3 is 13 residues. V dropped 6 bases and J dropped 4 bases, with 7 bases sitting between them. CDR3 sequence (DNA): TGTGCCAGCTCGCTCCCCGGGGCCAACGTCCTGACTTTC. It specifies CASSLPGANVLTF.

The chain carries TRBV30 and TRBJ2-7; 10 positions match TRBD2. V shed 2 bases and J 3 bases; nucleotides not matched to a gene: 7. The germline V gene has CDR1 GTSNPN and CDR2 SVGIG (reference sequence). This CDR3 has 15 residues. DNA of the CDR3: TGTGCCTGGAGTCCTCTAGCGGGAGTCAACTACGAGCAGTACTTC. Protein sequence: CAWSPLAGVNYEQYF. Full variable domain (missing parts from reference TRBV30 and TRBJ2-7): SQTIHQWPATLVQPVGSPLSLECTVEGTSNPNLYWYRQAAGRGLQLLFYSVGIGQISSEVPQNLSASRPQDRQFILSSKKLLLSDSGFYLCAWSPLAGVNYEQYFGPGTRLTVT.

J is TRBJ1-3 and V is TRBV21-1; the tabulated D call, TRBD1, remains unverified against the DNA. TRBV21-1 is flagged as a pseudogene. The CDR3 totals 17 residues. CDR3 DNA sequence: TGTGCCAGCAGCAACCGGGACAGCCCGAGCTCTGGAAACACCATATATTTT. Protein sequence: CASSNRDSPSSGNTIYF.

This chain connects TRBV5-1 to TRBJ1-2; no clear D gene. V lost 2 bases and J 3 bases, leaving 11 bases between the germline ends. In germline, CDR1 is SGHRS, CDR2 YFSETQ. The CDR3 length is 14 residues. CDR3 region: CASSFPGGDYGYTF. CDR3 nucleotide sequence: TGCGCCAGCAGCTTCCCTGGTGGGGACTATGGCTACACCTTC.

The chain combines TRBV6-2 or TRBV6-3 with TRBJ2-5, with no clear D. The CDR3 totals 14 residues. Trimming took 2 bases from V and 2 from J, leaving 9 bases between them. Germline V gene lookup returns CDR1 MNHEY and CDR2 SVGEGT. DNA for the CDR3: TGTGCCAGCAGTTACCCGCAGGAGCAAGAGACCCAGTACTTC. Its translation is CASSYPQEQETQYF.

V is TRBV3-1 (or the pseudogene TRBV3-2) and J is TRBJ1-3; D is uncertain. Germline CDR1 is LGHDT and CDR2 is YNNKEL (reference sequence). CDR3 length: 14 amino acids. V was pared by 3 bases and J by 4 bases, with 10 bases between. CDR3 DNA: TGTGCCAGCAGCCACGGAGGTTCGGGAAACACCATATATTTT. It translates to CASSHGGSGNTIYF.